This T cell receptor beta chain was captured by sequencing in a study of blood T cell repertoires in COVID-19. Germline V gene sequence: CDR1 SGHKS, CDR2 YYEKEE (reference sequence). The CDR3 contains 15 residues. The germline V and J ends were trimmed by 1 base and 0 bases, with 11 bases remaining between them. Participants were aged about 18 to 90 years, lived in under 30 US areas, and enrolled virtually. Cohorts were determined from participant-reported clinical history. All exposed participants met a person with COVID-19 within 2 weeks before entering the study. Using immunoSEQ multiplex PCR, the repertoire was profiled, and TCRdb retains in-frame clones only, with some absent. The data show 200,000 to 250,000 clones, 88% seen once.

This TCR derives from a young woman who had been exposed to COVID-19. This chain joins TRBV5-5 and TRBJ2-7; D unclear. The sequencing input was PBMCs or T cells enriched from blood (not recorded which). CDR3 sequence reads: CASSLFSTSSYEQYF. The CDR3 DNA reads as TGTGCCAGCAGCTTGTTCTCAACGAGCTCCTACGAGCAGTACTTC.